There are many counts of the clone carrying this T cell receptor (beta chain). Its antigen is still unknown. This specimen comes from a study of response to subunit inactivated influenza vaccine. Overall study results and limits: The authors proposed limited new T cell recruitment per seasonal influenza vaccination.

V dropped 5 bases and J dropped 7; count of bases not matched to a gene: 7. The germline CDR1 and CDR2 sequences are MDHEN and SYDVKM. The CDR3 runs 13 residues. TCRdb re-called the RT-PCR reads with MiXCR, one entry per CDR3 protein. The sample holds about 540,000 distinct CDR3 sequences, around 15% seen once. Sequenced material: PBMCs from blood, taken roughly 12 days after vaccination. This TCR was sampled from a man aged 50-60 years who received an inactivated influenza vaccine. This chain joins TRBV28 and TRBJ2-7; 8 bases fit TRBD2. CDR3 region: CASSLGTRREQYF. CDR3 coding DNA: TGTGCCAGCAGTCTTGGGACTAGACGAGAGCAGTACTTC.